Listed here are 18 T cell receptor beta chains from one sample, sequenced in a study of blood T cell repertoires in COVID-19. The data were produced by immunoSEQ multiplex PCR, yet TCRdb's version contains in-frame clones alone and is incomplete. Of 200,000 to 250,000 clones in the sample, about 88% are singletons; the top ten hold less than 3%. Source material: peripheral blood. The receptor set was obtained from a woman aged 60 to 75 with acute or convalescent COVID-19.

This rearrangement joins TRBV29-1 to TRBJ2-7; tentatively, D is TRBD2 (6 bases). V shed 6 bases and J shed 5 bases, with 11 bases lying between them. Germline assignment: CDR1 SQVTM and CDR2 ANQGSEA. The CDR3 is made up of 11 amino acids. The CDR3, as DNA: TGCAGCGTGGGGGAGGTCCACGAGCAGTACTTC. Amino acid sequence: CSVGEVHEQYF.

The chain uses TRBV6-5 and TRBJ2-7; 12 nucleotides match TRBD2. The CDR3 sequence is 14 residues long. Germline V gene lookup returns CDR1 MNHEY and CDR2 SVGAGI. Germline trimming cut 8 bases from V and 2 bases from J; bases unmatched to any gene: 4. CDR3 in amino acids: CASVLAGGPYEQYF. Written as DNA, the CDR3 is TGTGCCAGCGTACTAGCGGGAGGCCCCTACGAGCAGTACTTC.

This rearrangement joins TRBV2 to TRBJ1-5; tentatively, D is TRBD1 (5 bases). This CDR3 has 14 amino acids. V lost 6 bases and J lost 0, with 9 bases in between. The germline CDR1 and CDR2 sequences are SNHLY and FYNNEI. The CDR3 loop is CASRDRYSNQPQHF. The CDR3 coding sequence is TGTGCCAGCAGAGACAGATATAGCAATCAGCCCCAGCATTTT. Looking up the rest from reference TRBV2 and TRBJ1-5 gives the full variable domain: EPEVTQTPSHQVTQMGQEVILRCVPISNHLYFYWYRQILGQKVEFLVSFYNNEISEKSEIFDDQFSVERPDGSNFTLKIRSTKLEDSAMYFCASRDRYSNQPQHFGDGTRLSIL.

This clone has only a few counts. J is TRBJ2-2 and V is TRBV19, with TRBD1 matching over 7 bases. The CDR3 has 14 amino acids. CDR1 is LNHDA, CDR2 SQIVND, per germline (reference sequence). With V trimmed by 9 bases and J by 4 bases, 8 bases remained unmatched. Written as DNA, the CDR3 is TGTGCCAGCCGAACAGGGGATCGCACCGGGGAGCTGTTTTTT. This encodes CASRTGDRTGELFF.

This chain connects TRBV5-5 to TRBJ2-1; D is uncertain. CDR3 length equals 15 residues. The V and J ends lost 0 bases and 4 bases respectively, with 11 bases between them. The germline CDR1 and CDR2 sequences are SGHKS and YYEKEE (reference sequence). As DNA, the CDR3 is TGTGCCAGCAGCTTGGACAGCAATACTTACAATGAGCAGTTCTTC. It translates to CASSLDSNTYNEQFF.

The chain links TRBV6-1 to TRBJ1-6, with 7 nucleotides matching TRBD1. The junction had 7 bases not matched to a gene; V was cut back by 1 base and J by 1 base. Germline V CDR1 and CDR2: MNHNS, SASEGT. The CDR3 extends over 18 amino acids. CDR3 coding DNA: TGTGCCAGCAGTGAAGTCAGACAGGGAAGGTCCTATAATTCACCCCTCCACTTT. Its protein product is CASSEVRQGRSYNSPLHF.

V usage is TRBV27 and J usage is TRBJ1-2, with unresolved D. The V and J ends lost 3 bases and 0 bases respectively, with 5 bases between them. The length of the CDR3 is 13 residues. CDR1 is MNHEY, CDR2 SMNVEV, per germline (reference sequence). CDR3 nucleotide sequence: TGTGCCAGCAGTTTTAACTCTAACTATGGCTACACCTTC. Protein product: CASSFNSNYGYTF.

This clone came up once. The chain has TRBV7-2 and TRBJ1-1; TRBD1 matches at 10 bases. Losses at the gene ends were 5 bases for V and 6 bases for J; bases not matched to a gene: 9. CDR1 is SGHTA, CDR2 FQGNSA, per germline. The CDR3 totals 15 residues. The CDR3 protein is CASSPFDRGQPEAFF. In DNA form, the CDR3 reads TGTGCCAGCAGCCCCTTCGACAGGGGGCAGCCTGAAGCTTTCTTT.

The chain employs TRBV20-1 and TRBJ2-1, with 8 bases that match TRBD1. The CDR3 is 12 residues long. V shed 3 bases and J 10 bases; nucleotides not matched to a gene: 5. Germline CDR1 reads DFQATT; CDR2 reads SNEGSKA (reference sequence). The CDR3 loop is CSASLDRGEQFF. The CDR3 DNA sequence: TGCAGTGCTAGTCTCGACAGGGGAGAGCAGTTCTTC.

The chain joins TRBV6-1 to TRBJ2-1; TRBD1 agrees at 8 bases. Germline CDR1 and CDR2: MNHNS and SASEGT. The CDR3 totals 16 residues. Unmatched junction bases numbered 6, after V lost 1 base and J lost 4 bases. The CDR3 nucleotides read TGTGCCAGCAGTGAAGTTCTGGGACAGGATTACAATGAGCAGTTCTTC. This gives the protein CASSEVLGQDYNEQFF.

Turning to this clone: The junction does not match germline at one end; this may be a read error. This chain connects TRBV6-1 to TRBJ2-3; 9 bases line up with TRBD2. The CDR3 covers 15 residues. Looked up from germline, CDR1 is MNHNS and CDR2 is SASEGT. CDR3 sequence (DNA): TGTGCCAGCAGAGAAGGACTAGCGCTCACAGATACGCAGTATTTT. It specifies CASREGLALTDTQYF.

The V call is TRBV18, the J call TRBJ1-1; TRBD1 aligns across 9 bases. The CDR3 loop spans 19 amino acids. Germline V CDR1 and CDR2: KGHSH, LQKENI. V trimming: 1 base; J trimming: 2 bases; junction bases outside the gene matches: 14. The CDR3 region has the DNA TGTGCCAGCTCACCACTTCCCGCACAGGGGGCTCGGGTCAACACTGAAGCTTTCTTT. Protein: CASSPLPAQGARVNTEAFF. Variable domain in full (rest from reference TRBV18 and TRBJ1-1): NAGVMQNPRHLVRRRGQEARLRCSPMKGHSHVYWYRQLPEEGLKFMVYLQKENIIDESGMPKERFSAEFPKEGPSILRIQQVVRGDSAAYFCASSPLPAQGARVNTEAFFGQGTRLTVV.

This clone was detected only once. The chain uses TRBV11-3 and TRBJ2-3; 7 bases match TRBD1. The V gene's germline CDR1 is SGHNT and CDR2 YENEEA. The CDR3 is 15 residues long. The V segment lost 5 bases and the J segment 1 base; nucleotides outside the gene matches: 6. The DNA for the CDR3 is TGTGCCAGCAGCCCGGGACAGACCCGCACAGATACGCAGTATTTT. It is translated as CASSPGQTRTDTQYF.

The sample holds a few counts of this clone. The V call is TRBV7-9, the J call TRBJ1-4, with no clear D. The CDR3 has 15 amino acids. Germline CDR1 is SEHNR and CDR2 is FQNEAQ (reference sequence). V lost 1 base to trimming and J lost 0 bases, with 6 bases between them. The CDR3 coding sequence is TGTGCCAGCAGCTTAGAGAGGGCAACTAATGAAAAACTGTTTTTT. Its translation: CASSLERATNEKLFF.

This clone occurred once. The V gene is TRBV6-6, the J gene TRBJ1-5; D possibly corresponds to TRBD1 (5 bases). Trimming stripped 10 bases from V and 0 bases from J, with 16 bases between. The CDR3 is 15 residues long. Germline lookup yields CDR1 MNHNY and CDR2 SVGAGI (reference sequence). The CDR3 sequence is CATLWTPYSNQPQHF. The CDR3, as DNA: TGTGCCACCCTGTGGACACCTTATAGCAATCAGCCCCAGCATTTT.

This rearrangement joins TRBV28 to TRBJ2-1; a weak D match, TRBD2 (5 bases). V lost 2 bases to trimming and J lost 3 bases, with 5 bases between them. The germline V gene encodes CDR1 MDHEN and CDR2 SYDVKM. The CDR3 loop spans 13 amino acids. This CDR3 reads CASSLGGYNEQFF. CDR3 in DNA: TGTGCCAGCAGTTTAGGAGGCTACAATGAGCAGTTCTTC.

This clone was observed once. The CDR3 is CASSPSGPGTVAPPQFF. The CDR3 DNA follows: TGTGCCAGCTCACCCTCAGGTCCCGGGACAGTTGCCCCTCCGCAGTTCTTC. The rearrangement joins TRBV18 to TRBJ2-1, with 7 positions matching TRBD1. This CDR3 is 17 amino acids long. Germline lookup yields CDR1 KGHSH and CDR2 LQKENI. Trimming cost V 3 bases and J 12 bases; bases outside gene matches: 20.

J is TRBJ2-3 and V is TRBV6-5; 8 positions match TRBD2. CDR1 is MNHEY and CDR2 is SVGAGI in the germline V gene. The length of the CDR3 is 15 residues. With 5 bases clipped from V and 6 bases from J, the junction kept 10 bases outside the gene matches. The CDR3 loop reads CASSPIRGGADTQYF. CDR3 sequence (DNA): TGTGCCAGCAGTCCCATCCGGGGGGGGGCGGATACGCAGTATTTT.